This T cell receptor beta chain was retrieved from a study of blood T cell repertoires in COVID-19. The CDR3 sequence is 14 residues long. Germline V gene data show CDR1 as LGHNA and CDR2 as YSLEER. Trimming stripped 4 bases from V and 6 bases from J, with 12 bases between. As originally analysed: Amplification of reference gene primers provided the estimated nucleated cell counts. Clones were sequenced by immunoSEQ multiplex PCR, and TCRdb holds only the in-frame ones, with some missing. The V and J calls and clone size are taken from that table; D and trimming were inferred from the DNA. The sample includes about 180,000 clones, around 80% of them seen just once.

The V and J genes are TRBV4-3 and TRBJ2-2; D remains ambiguous. The sample was peripheral blood. The receptor's source is a woman of 80 years or more with COVID-19, enrolled during active disease. CDR3 in DNA: TGCGCCAGCAGCCGAGACCCGAGGCCCGGGGAGCTGTTTTTT. Residues: CASSRDPRPGELFF.